Listed below are T cell receptor beta chains from one sample, sequenced in a study of technical replicates of blood from a few donors. Using immunoSEQ multiplex PCR, the repertoire was profiled, and TCRdb retains in-frame clones only, with some absent. The data show approximately 70,000 clones, less than 97% seen once. What was sequenced was T cells isolated from PBMCs. These receptors all stem from a human donor in good health. Each CDR3 is given with its conserved first and last residue. The order of the fields is clone size, CDR3 length, J gene, V gene, D gene, CDR3 protein, CDR3 DNA. A D gene is named only where the DNA matches it firmly. Only some rows state a clone size, as once, few, many or a class for expanded clones.

clone size: -; CDR3 length: 15; J gene: TRBJ1-2; V gene: TRBV5-4; D gene: -; CDR3 protein: CASSSHYGGILGYTF; CDR3 DNA: TGTGCCAGCAGCTCCCACTATGGGGGGATATTAGGCTACACCTTC
clone size: -; CDR3 length: 18; J gene: TRBJ2-5; V gene: TRBV4-2; D gene: TRBD1; CDR3 protein: CASSHPFTGEKYQETQYF; CDR3 DNA: TGTGCCAGCAGCCACCCATTTACAGGGGAGAAGTACCAAGAGACCCAGTACTTC
clone size: -; CDR3 length: 11; J gene: TRBJ2-7; V gene: TRBV6-1; D gene: -; CDR3 protein: CASSKRGEQYF; CDR3 DNA: TGTGCCAGCAGTAAACGCGGCGAGCAGTACTTC
clone size: -; CDR3 length: 13; J gene: TRBJ2-2; V gene: TRBV2; D gene: TRBD1; CDR3 protein: CASMGQGGGELFF; CDR3 DNA: TGTGCCAGCATGGGACAGGGTGGCGGGGAGCTGTTTTTT
clone size: -; CDR3 length: 14; J gene: TRBJ2-1; V gene: TRBV11-2; D gene: TRBD2; CDR3 protein: CASSVGLADNEQFF; CDR3 DNA: TGTGCCAGCAGCGTCGGACTAGCCGACAATGAGCAGTTCTTC
clone size: -; CDR3 length: 17; J gene: TRBJ1-5; V gene: TRBV27; D gene: -; CDR3 protein: CASSFLGDSYSNQPQHF; CDR3 DNA: TGTGCCAGCAGTTTTTTGGGCGATAGTTATAGCAATCAGCCCCAGCATTTT
clone size: few; CDR3 length: 13; J gene: TRBJ1-2; V gene: TRBV6-5; D gene: -; CDR3 protein: CASSYQSGDGYTF; CDR3 DNA: TGTGCCAGCAGTTACCAATCAGGGGATGGCTACACCTTC
clone size: -; CDR3 length: 18; J gene: TRBJ1-5; V gene: TRBV28; D gene: -; CDR3 protein: CASSQQGVGGPLAFPQHF; CDR3 DNA: TGTGCCAGCAGCCAACAGGGTGTAGGGGGACCGCTCGCATTTCCCCAGCATTTT
clone size: once; CDR3 length: 15; J gene: TRBJ2-5; V gene: TRBV6-5; D gene: -; CDR3 protein: CASSGGFRDQETQYF; CDR3 DNA: TGTGCCAGCAGTGGCGGATTCAGGGACCAAGAGACCCAGTACTTC
clone size: -; CDR3 length: 15; J gene: TRBJ2-5; V gene: TRBV4-1; D gene: TRBD2; CDR3 protein: CASSRGTSGQETQYF; CDR3 DNA: TGCGCCAGCAGCCGGGGGACTAGCGGCCAAGAGACCCAGTACTTC
clone size: -; CDR3 length: 15; J gene: TRBJ2-1; V gene: TRBV6-1; D gene: TRBD2; CDR3 protein: CASSRTSGIYNEQFF; CDR3 DNA: TGTGCCAGCAGTAGGACTAGCGGTATTTACAATGAGCAGTTCTTC
clone size: once; CDR3 length: 14; J gene: TRBJ2-7; V gene: TRBV7-3; D gene: TRBD2; CDR3 protein: CASSLGLAGAKQYF; CDR3 DNA: TGTGCCAGCAGCCTGGGACTAGCGGGGGCAAAGCAGTACTTC
clone size: -; CDR3 length: 15; J gene: TRBJ1-2; V gene: TRBV14; D gene: TRBD1; CDR3 protein: CASSRPGQGDYGYTF; CDR3 DNA: TGTGCCAGCAGCCGACCCGGACAGGGCGACTATGGCTACACCTTC
clone size: -; CDR3 length: 16; J gene: TRBJ2-7; V gene: TRBV5-4; D gene: TRBD2; CDR3 protein: CASSRTSGGSGYEQYF; CDR3 DNA: TGTGCCAGCAGTCGGACTAGCGGGGGGTCGGGCTACGAGCAGTACTTC
clone size: -; CDR3 length: 14; J gene: TRBJ1-4; V gene: TRBV5-4; D gene: -; CDR3 protein: CASSLREANEKLFF; CDR3 DNA: TGTGCCAGCAGCTTACGGGAGGCTAATGAAAAACTGTTTTTT
clone size: -; CDR3 length: 15; J gene: TRBJ2-7; V gene: TRBV19; D gene: TRBD1; CDR3 protein: CASSIAGQGAYEQYF; CDR3 DNA: TGTGCCAGTAGTATAGCTGGACAGGGGGCCTACGAGCAGTACTTC
clone size: -; CDR3 length: 14; J gene: TRBJ1-3; V gene: TRBV6-5; D gene: -; CDR3 protein: CASSGGTAGNTIYF; CDR3 DNA: TGTGCCAGCAGTGGAGGGACTGCTGGAAACACCATATATTTT
clone size: -; CDR3 length: 15; J gene: TRBJ1-5; V gene: TRBV6-1; D gene: -; CDR3 protein: CASSGRGSGNQPQHF; CDR3 DNA: TGTGCCAGCAGTGGGCGGGGGTCTGGCAATCAGCCCCAGCATTTT